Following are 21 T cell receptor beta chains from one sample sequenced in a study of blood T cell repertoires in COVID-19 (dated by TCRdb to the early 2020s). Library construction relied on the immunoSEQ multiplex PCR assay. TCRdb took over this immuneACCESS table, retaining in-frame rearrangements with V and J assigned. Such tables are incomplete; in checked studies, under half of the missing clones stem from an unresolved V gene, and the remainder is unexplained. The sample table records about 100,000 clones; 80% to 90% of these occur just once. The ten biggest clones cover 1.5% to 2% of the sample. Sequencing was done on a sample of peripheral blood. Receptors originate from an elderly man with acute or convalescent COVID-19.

CDR3 in amino acids: CASRPRDRDYGYTF. In DNA, the CDR3 is TGTGCCAGCAGGCCCCGGGACAGGGATTATGGCTACACCTTC. The J gene is TRBJ1-2, the V gene TRBV6-5, with TRBD1 matching over 9 bases. Germline trimming cut 6 bases from V and 5 bases from J; bases unmatched to any gene: 7. Germline V gene sequence: CDR1 MNHEY, CDR2 SVGAGI. The CDR3 is 14 amino acids.

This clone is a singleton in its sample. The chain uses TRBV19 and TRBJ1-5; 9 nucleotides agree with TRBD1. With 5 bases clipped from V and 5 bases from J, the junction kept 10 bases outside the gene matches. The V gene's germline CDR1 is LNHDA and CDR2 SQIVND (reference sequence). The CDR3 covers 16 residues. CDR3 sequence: CASSPRWTGEDQPQHF. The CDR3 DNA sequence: TGTGCCAGTAGTCCCCGCTGGACAGGGGAAGATCAGCCCCAGCATTTT.

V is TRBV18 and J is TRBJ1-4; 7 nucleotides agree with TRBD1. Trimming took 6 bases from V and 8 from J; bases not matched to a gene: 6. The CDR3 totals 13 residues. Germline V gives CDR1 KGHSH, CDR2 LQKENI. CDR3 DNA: TGTGCCAGCTCCGTCAGGGGGGACGAAAAACTGTTTTTT. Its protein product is CASSVRGDEKLFF. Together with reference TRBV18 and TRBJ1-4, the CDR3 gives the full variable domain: NAGVMQNPRHLVRRRGQEARLRCSPMKGHSHVYWYRQLPEEGLKFMVYLQKENIIDESGMPKERFSAEFPKEGPSILRIQQVVRGDSAAYFCASSVRGDEKLFFGSGTQLSVL.

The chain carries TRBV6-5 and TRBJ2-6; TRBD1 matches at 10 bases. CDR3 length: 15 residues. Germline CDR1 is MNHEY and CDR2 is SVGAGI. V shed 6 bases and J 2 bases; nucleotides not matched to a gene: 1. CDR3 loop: CASRTGGAGANVLTF. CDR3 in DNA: TGTGCCAGCAGGACAGGGGGCGCTGGGGCCAACGTCCTGACTTTC.

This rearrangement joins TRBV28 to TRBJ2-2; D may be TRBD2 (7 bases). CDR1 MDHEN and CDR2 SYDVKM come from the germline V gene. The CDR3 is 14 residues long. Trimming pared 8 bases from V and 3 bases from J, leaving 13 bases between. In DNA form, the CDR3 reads TGTGCCAGCCTCGCCGGGGGGCACACCGGGGAGCTGTTTTTT. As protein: CASLAGGHTGELFF.

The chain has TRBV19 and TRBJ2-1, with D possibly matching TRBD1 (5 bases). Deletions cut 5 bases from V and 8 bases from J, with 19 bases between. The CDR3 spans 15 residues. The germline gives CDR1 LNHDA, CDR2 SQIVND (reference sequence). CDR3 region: CASSPQARGVDEQFF. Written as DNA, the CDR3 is TGTGCCAGTAGTCCCCAGGCAAGGGGTGTGGATGAGCAGTTCTTC. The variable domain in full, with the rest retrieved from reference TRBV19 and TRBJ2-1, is DGGITQSPKYLFRKEGQNVTLSCEQNLNHDAMYWYRQDPGQGLRLIYYSQIVNDFQKGDIAEGYSVSREKKESFPLTVTSAQKNPTAFYLCASSPQARGVDEQFFGPGTRLTVL.

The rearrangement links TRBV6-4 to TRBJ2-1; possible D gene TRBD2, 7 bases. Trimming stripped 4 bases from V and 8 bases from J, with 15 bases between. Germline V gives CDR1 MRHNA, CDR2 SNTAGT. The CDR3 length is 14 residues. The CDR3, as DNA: TGTGCCAGCAGTGTCTTGGGGGCGGGGGATGAGCAGTTCTTC. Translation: CASSVLGAGDEQFF.

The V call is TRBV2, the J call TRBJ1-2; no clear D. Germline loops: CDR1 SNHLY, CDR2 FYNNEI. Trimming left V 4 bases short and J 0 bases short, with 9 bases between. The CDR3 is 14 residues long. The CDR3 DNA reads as TGTGCCAGCAGTGTCGACTCAGCTAACTATGGCTACACCTTC. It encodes CASSVDSANYGYTF. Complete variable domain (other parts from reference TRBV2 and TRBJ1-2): EPEVTQTPSHQVTQMGQEVILRCVPISNHLYFYWYRQILGQKVEFLVSFYNNEISEKSEIFDDQFSVERPDGSNFTLKIRSTKLEDSAMYFCASSVDSANYGYTFGSGTRLTVV.

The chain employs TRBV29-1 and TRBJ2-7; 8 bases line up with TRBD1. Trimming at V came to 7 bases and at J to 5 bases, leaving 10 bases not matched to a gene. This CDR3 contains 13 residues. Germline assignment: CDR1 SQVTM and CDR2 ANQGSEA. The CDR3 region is CSGMAGGIDEQYF. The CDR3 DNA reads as TGCAGCGGGATGGCAGGGGGCATCGACGAGCAGTACTTC.

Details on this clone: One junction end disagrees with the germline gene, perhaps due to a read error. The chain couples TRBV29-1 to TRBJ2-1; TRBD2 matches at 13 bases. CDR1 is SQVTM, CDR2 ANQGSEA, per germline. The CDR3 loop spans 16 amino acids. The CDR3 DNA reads TGCAGTGTTGGACTAGCGGGAGTTGAATACTACAATGAGCAGTTCTTC. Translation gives CSVGLAGVEYYNEQFF.

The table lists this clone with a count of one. CDR3 amino acids: CASSPLASGSSDTQYF. The DNA for the CDR3 is TGTGCCAGCAGCCCTCTGGCTAGCGGGAGTTCAGATACGCAGTATTTT. This chain links TRBV7-2 with TRBJ2-3; 10 bases align to TRBD2. CDR1 and CDR2 from the germline V gene are SGHTA and FQGNSA. The CDR3 contains 16 residues. The V gene end was trimmed by 5 bases and the J gene end by 4 bases; junction bases not matched to a gene: 9.

The CDR3, as DNA: TGTGCCAGCAGCTTGCGGATAGGTCCGCGGGAGACCCAGTACTTC. Protein: CASSLRIGPRETQYF. V usage is TRBV5-6 and J usage is TRBJ2-5; unclear D gene. Germline CDR1 reads SGHDT; CDR2 reads YYEEEE. The CDR3 length is 15 residues. The V end was cut by 1 base, the J end by 5 bases, with 15 bases between.

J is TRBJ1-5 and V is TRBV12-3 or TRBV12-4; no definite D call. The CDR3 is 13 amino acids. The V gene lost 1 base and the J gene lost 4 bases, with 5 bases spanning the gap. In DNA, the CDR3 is TGTGCCAGCAGTTTAGAACTTAATCAGCCCCAGCATTTT. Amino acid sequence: CASSLELNQPQHF.

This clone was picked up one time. The CDR3 sequence is CASSGLAGSTDTQYF. The CDR3 nucleotides read TGTGCCAGCAGCGGACTAGCGGGAAGCACAGATACGCAGTATTTT. V usage is TRBV2 and J usage is TRBJ2-3; TRBD2 matches at 12 bases. Trimming removed 6 bases from V and 0 bases from J; junction bases left unmatched: 1. Germline V CDR1 and CDR2: SNHLY, FYNNEI. The CDR3 is made up of 15 amino acids.

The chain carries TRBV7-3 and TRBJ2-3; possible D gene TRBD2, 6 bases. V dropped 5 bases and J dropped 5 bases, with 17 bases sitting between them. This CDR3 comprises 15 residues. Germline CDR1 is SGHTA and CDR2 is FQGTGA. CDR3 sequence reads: CASSPSRGAGDTQYF. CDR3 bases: TGTGCCAGCAGCCCAAGCCGAGGAGCGGGAGATACGCAGTATTTT.

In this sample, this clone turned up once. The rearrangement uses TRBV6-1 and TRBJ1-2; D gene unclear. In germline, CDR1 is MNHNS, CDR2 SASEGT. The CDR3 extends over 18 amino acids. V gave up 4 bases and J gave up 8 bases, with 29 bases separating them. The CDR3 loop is CASSGAGPGEIFSMGYTF. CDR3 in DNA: TGTGCCAGCAGTGGCGCTGGGCCGGGAGAAATCTTTTCTATGGGCTACACCTTC.

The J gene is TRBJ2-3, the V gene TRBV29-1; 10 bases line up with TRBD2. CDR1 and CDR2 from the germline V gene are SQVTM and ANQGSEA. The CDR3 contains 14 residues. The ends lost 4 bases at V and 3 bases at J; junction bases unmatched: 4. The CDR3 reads CSVGASGSTDTQYF. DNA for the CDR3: TGCAGCGTTGGGGCTAGCGGGAGTACAGATACGCAGTATTTT.

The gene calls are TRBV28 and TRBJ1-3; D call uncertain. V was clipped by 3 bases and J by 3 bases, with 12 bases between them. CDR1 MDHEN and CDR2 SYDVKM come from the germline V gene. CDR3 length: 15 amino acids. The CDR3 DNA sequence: TGTGCCAGCAGTTTCAACAGCCTGCTTGGAAACACCATATATTTT. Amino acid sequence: CASSFNSLLGNTIYF. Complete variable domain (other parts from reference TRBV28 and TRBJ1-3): DVKVTQSSRYLVKRTGEKVFLECVQDMDHENMFWYRQDPGLGLRLIYFSYDVKMKEKGDIPEGYSVSREKKERFSLILESASTNQTSMYLCASSFNSLLGNTIYFGEGSWLTVV.

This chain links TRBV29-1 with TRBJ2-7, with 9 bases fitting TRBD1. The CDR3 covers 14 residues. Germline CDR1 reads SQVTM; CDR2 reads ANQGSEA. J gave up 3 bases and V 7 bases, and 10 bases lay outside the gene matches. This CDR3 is CSARGTGSNYEQYF. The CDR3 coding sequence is TGCAGCGCTCGAGGGACAGGGAGTAACTACGAGCAGTACTTC.

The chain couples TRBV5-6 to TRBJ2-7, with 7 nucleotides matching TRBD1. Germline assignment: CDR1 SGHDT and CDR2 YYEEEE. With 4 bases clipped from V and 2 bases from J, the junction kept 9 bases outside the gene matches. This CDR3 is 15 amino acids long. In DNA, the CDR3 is TGTGCCAGCAGCCCTATTTCGGGACAGCCCTACGAGCAGTACTTC. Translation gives CASSPISGQPYEQYF.

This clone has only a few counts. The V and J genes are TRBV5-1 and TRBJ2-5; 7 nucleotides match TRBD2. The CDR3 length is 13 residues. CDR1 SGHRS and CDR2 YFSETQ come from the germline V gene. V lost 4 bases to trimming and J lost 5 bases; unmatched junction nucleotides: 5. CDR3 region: CASSAREWETQYF. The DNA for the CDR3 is TGCGCCAGCAGCGCGCGGGAGTGGGAGACCCAGTACTTC.